These 26 T cell receptor beta chains originate from one sample sequenced in a study of T cell clonality in common variable immunodeficiency. The protocol was immunoSEQ multiplex PCR, while the TCRdb copy is restricted to in-frame clones and leaves out a portion. The sample presents about 43,000 clones, none singletons. The specimen was peripheral blood mononuclear cells. These receptors originate from a person aged 18-70 years in good health.

This clone was counted at least ten times. The read terminates 3 residues ahead of where the CDR3 ends, so the germline J gene completes it. This chain connects TRBV5-1 to TRBJ2-3; 7 bases fit TRBD2. Germline V gene sequence: CDR1 SGHRS, CDR2 YFSETQ. The CDR3 has 15 amino acids. V trimming: 2 bases; J trimming: 4 bases; junction bases outside the gene matches: 7. The DNA read from the CDR3 is TGCGCCAGCAGCTTCTCGGGGGGAGCTGCAGATACG. The encoded protein is CASSFSGGAADT. The entire CDR3 reads CASSFSGGAADTQYF.

This clone came up many times. Read sequence stops 3 residues before the CDR3 end, and the germline J gene provides the missing end. This sequence joins TRBV12-5 and TRBJ1-1, with unresolved D. This CDR3 contains 11 residues. From germline, CDR1 is LGHNT and CDR2 FRNRAP. Trimming left V 0 bases short and J 7 bases short, with 3 bases between. CDR3 loop: CASGLVGEAFF. CDR3 DNA, as far as it was read: TGTGCTAGTGGTTTGGTCGGTGAA.

In its sample, this clone was seen many times. The read finishes 3 residues shy of the CDR3 end, and the germline J gene is used to complete it. The chain recombines TRBV30 with TRBJ1-2, with D possibly TRBD1 on 5 matching bases. The CDR3 contains 13 residues. Germline values: CDR1 GTSNPN, CDR2 SVGIG (reference sequence). V lost 0 bases and J lost 4, with 9 bases in between. The DNA read from the CDR3 is TGTGCCTGGAGTGTCCAGGGTCCCTATGGC. This translates into CAWSVQGPYG. The whole CDR3 sequence reads CAWSVQGPYGYTF.

This clone was detected ten times or more. The read comes to an end 3 residues before the CDR3 does, leaving the germline J gene to fill in the end. The J gene is TRBJ1-2, the V gene TRBV2, with D unresolved. The CDR3 spans 14 residues. Trimming pared 6 bases from V and 4 bases from J, leaving 15 bases between. The germline V gene has CDR1 SNHLY and CDR2 FYNNEI. This chain's CDR3 is CASSGDLNGYGYTF. CDR3 DNA (partial): TGTGCCAGCAGCGGCGACTTAAACGGCTATGGC. Based on the CDR3 plus reference TRBV2 and TRBJ1-2, the full variable domain is EPEVTQTPSHQVTQMGQEVILRCVPISNHLYFYWYRQILGQKVEFLVSFYNNEISEKSEIFDDQFSVERPDGSNFTLKIRSTKLEDSAMYFCASSGDLNGYGYTFGSGTRLTVV.

This clone was detected many times. Read data end 3 residues before the CDR3 end; the end is taken from the germline J gene. The J gene is TRBJ2-7, the V gene TRBV6-2 or TRBV6-3, with TRBD2 identical over 8 bases. J was trimmed by 0 bases and V by 4 bases; bases with no gene match: 8. This CDR3 is 16 amino acids long. The germline CDR1 and CDR2 sequences are MNHEY and SVGEGT. Incomplete CDR3 DNA: TGTGCCAGCAGTTCGCGACTAGCGTCAAGCTCCTACGAG. Residues: CASSSRLASSSYE. In full, the CDR3 is CASSSRLASSSYEQYF.

This clone was seen a handful of times. The sequence runs out 3 residues before the end of the CDR3; the remainder is reconstructed from the germline J gene. The V and J genes are TRBV19 and TRBJ2-3; D not resolved. Germline CDR1 reads LNHDA; CDR2 reads SQIVND (reference sequence). V was pared by 5 bases and J by 0 bases, with 6 bases between. The CDR3 sequence is 13 residues long. The CDR3 loop is CASSQISTDTQYF. The DNA read from the CDR3 is TGTGCCAGTAGTCAGATTAGCACAGATACG.

Many counts were recorded for this clone. Read data end 3 residues before the CDR3 end; the end is taken from the germline J gene. The chain uses TRBV30 and TRBJ2-7; 9 positions match TRBD1. J lost 2 bases, V lost 4 bases, and 12 bases had no gene match. The CDR3 covers 16 residues. Germline V gene data show CDR1 as GTSNPN and CDR2 as SVGIG (reference sequence). CDR3: CAWKVWGGTGTYEQYF. The sequenced part of the CDR3 DNA is TGTGCCTGGAAAGTCTGGGGGGGGACAGGGACCTACGAG.

In this sample, this clone turned up many times. The CDR3 end falls 3 residues outside the read, so it is completed with the germline J gene. This chain links TRBV29-1 with TRBJ2-1; a weak D match, TRBD2 (5 bases). Germline CDR1 SQVTM, CDR2 ANQGSEA. The CDR3 spans 11 residues. Trimming cost V 7 bases and J 8 bases, with 12 bases left between them. The CDR3 reads CSALARDEQFF. The sequenced part of the CDR3 DNA is TGCAGCGCCTTGGCGAGGGATGAG.

This clone was counted many times. Sequencing ends 3 residues short of the CDR3 end; the germline J gene provides the rest. The rearrangement joins TRBV6-1 to TRBJ2-3, with 7 bases aligning to TRBD1. Germline V lookup: CDR1 MNHNS, CDR2 SASEGT. The CDR3 length is 15 residues. Germline trimming cut 4 bases from V and 3 bases from J; bases unmatched to any gene: 7. The CDR3 loop is CASSVSQGLTDTQYF. The CDR3 DNA, read in part, is TGTGCCAGCAGTGTCTCACAGGGGTTAACAGATACG.

The table lists this clone with many counts. Read coverage stops 3 residues before the CDR3 terminus; the germline J gene supplies the remainder. The chain carries TRBV5-1 and TRBJ2-2, with D possibly being TRBD2 (6 bases). Trimming left V 2 bases short and J 5 bases short, with 13 bases between. Germline assignment: CDR1 SGHRS and CDR2 YFSETQ. CDR3 size: 15 residues. The part of the CDR3 DNA that was read is TGCGCCAGCAGCTTCGGGGGAGGAAAAACCGGGGAG. The encoded protein is CASSFGGGKTGE. The CDR3 in its entirety is CASSFGGGKTGELFF.

This clone showed up just a few times. The sequence runs out 3 residues before the end of the CDR3; the remainder is reconstructed from the germline J gene. The rearrangement uses TRBV18 and TRBJ2-4; 12 bases match TRBD1. The CDR3 spans 14 residues. Germline lookup yields CDR1 KGHSH and CDR2 LQKENI. CDR3 protein: CASSPGTGGDGQYF. The sequenced part of the CDR3 DNA is TGTGCCAGCTCACCGGGGACAGGGGGCGATGGT.

Ten or more counts support this clone. The read is 3 residues too short to cover the CDR3 end, so that end is filled in from the germline J gene. This chain joins TRBV5-4 and TRBJ2-3; D is perhaps TRBD2 (6 bases). The length of the CDR3 is 15 residues. The V end lost 0 bases, the J end lost 0 bases, and 8 bases lay between the germline ends. Germline V CDR1 and CDR2: SGHNT, YYREEE (reference sequence). CDR3 DNA (partial): TGTGCCAGCAGCTTGGGGCGGGGAAGCACAGATACG. Translating gives CASSLGRGSTDT. The full-length CDR3 reads as CASSLGRGSTDTQYF.

This clone was observed many times. The read finishes 3 residues shy of the CDR3 end, and the germline J gene is used to complete it. The V gene is TRBV19, the J gene TRBJ1-5; 8 bases are a match to TRBD1. The CDR3 extends over 15 amino acids. J lost 4 bases, V lost 5 bases, and 7 bases had no gene match. Germline CDR1 and CDR2: LNHDA and SQIVND (reference sequence). The sequenced CDR3 bases are TGTGCCAGTAGTGCTACAGGGGGGGGTAATCAGCCC. It translates to CASSATGGGNQP. The complete CDR3 protein is CASSATGGGNQPQHF.

This clone occurred many times. The read ends 3 residues shy of where the CDR3 ends; the end is completed using the germline J gene. This chain links TRBV20-1 with TRBJ1-5, with D possibly matching TRBD1 (6 bases). Germline CDR1 DFQATT, CDR2 SNEGSKA (reference sequence). The CDR3 covers 14 residues. V was trimmed by 6 bases and J by 6 bases, leaving 18 bases between them. The CDR3 bases that were read are TGCAGTGCCAGTACCGGGACACCGATTCAGCCC. Its protein is CSASTGTPIQP. The CDR3 in full is CSASTGTPIQPQHF.

In the case of this clone: The read ends 3 residues before the CDR3 terminus; that terminus is restored from the germline J gene. The gene calls are TRBV2 and TRBJ2-7, with TRBD2 identical over 13 bases. CDR3 length equals 15 residues. The germline gives CDR1 SNHLY, CDR2 FYNNEI. V shed 8 bases and J 3 bases; nucleotides not matched to a gene: 7. The CDR3 sequence: CASRGLAGPLYEQYF. The CDR3 DNA, read in part, is TGTGCCAGCCGGGGACTAGCGGGACCCCTCTACGAG.

This clone was seen ten or more times. The read ends 3 residues early relative to the CDR3; the germline J gene fills the gap. The chain combines TRBV5-1 with TRBJ1-1, with a tentative D call TRBD1 (5 bases). The CDR3 length is 13 residues. Per germline, CDR1 SGHRS and CDR2 YFSETQ. Trimming left V 0 bases short and J 3 bases short, with 6 bases between. CDR3 sequence reads: CASSLGGDTEAFF. The CDR3 bases that were read are TGCGCCAGCAGCTTGGGGGGGGACACTGAA.

This clone was seen only a few times. Coverage ceases 3 residues before the CDR3 finishes, and the germline J gene fills in the end. The gene calls are TRBV18 and TRBJ1-1; no definite D call. V was cut by 3 bases and J by 0 bases, with 8 bases left in between. This CDR3 comprises 14 residues. Germline CDR1 reads KGHSH; CDR2 reads LQKENI. The CDR3 DNA, read in part, is TGTGCCAGCTCACCTGAGGGTATGAACACTGAA. It specifies CASSPEGMNTE. The full CDR3 sequence reads CASSPEGMNTEAFF.

Many counts were recorded for this clone. The read falls 3 residues short of the CDR3 end, and the missing part is taken from the germline J gene. This sequence joins TRBV30 and TRBJ1-1; no clear D. The CDR3 is made up of 14 amino acids. The germline V gene encodes CDR1 GTSNPN and CDR2 SVGIG (reference sequence). Trimming cost V 5 bases and J 0 bases, with 13 bases left between them. CDR3 sequence reads: CAWVGETLNTEAFF. CDR3 DNA (partial): TGTGCCTGGGTCGGAGAGACACTGAACACTGAA.

This clone occurred a few times. CDR3 bases read: TGTGCCAGCAGCTTGGCCACCAACAACCGCATTGAA. Residues: CASSLATNNRIE. Given in full, the CDR3 is CASSLATNNRIEAFF. This chain connects TRBV5-7 to TRBJ1-1; D uncertain. The observed sequence ends 3 residues before the CDR3 terminus, with the missing tail filled in from the germline J gene. TRBV5-7 is an ORF; its function is uncertain. The CDR3 totals 15 residues. Trimming took 0 bases from V and 7 from J, leaving 16 bases between them.

This clone has at least ten counts. The observed sequence ends 3 residues before the CDR3 terminus, with the missing tail filled in from the germline J gene. The chain joins TRBV20-1 to TRBJ2-5; weak D call: TRBD1 (6 bases). The CDR3 has 12 residues. Germline V gene data show CDR1 as DFQATT and CDR2 as SNEGSKA (reference sequence). V was cut by 3 bases and J by 4 bases, with 9 bases left in between. Partial CDR3 DNA: TGCAGTGCTAGTGGACAGTCAGAGACC. It codes for CSASGQSET. The full CDR3 sequence reads CSASGQSETQYF.

This clone was recorded at least ten times. The CDR3 goes on 3 residues after the read ends, and that part is filled in from the germline J gene. V gene TRBV7-2 combines with J gene TRBJ1-5; D remains ambiguous. The CDR3 sequence is 12 residues long. V was trimmed by 8 bases and J by 6 bases, leaving 11 bases between them. Germline V CDR1 and CDR2: SGHTA, FQGNSA. The sequenced part of the CDR3 DNA is TGTGCCAGCGGTGGGCTTGGTCAGCCC. Its protein is CASGGLGQP. The CDR3 as a whole reads CASGGLGQPQHF.

This clone was seen repeatedly, ten times or more. The sequenced fragment ends 3 residues before the CDR3 boundary, so the rest is inferred from the germline J gene. The chain links TRBV19 to TRBJ2-5; 7 bases are a match to TRBD1. Trimming cost V 5 bases and J 4 bases; bases outside gene matches: 10. Germline assignment: CDR1 LNHDA and CDR2 SQIVND (reference sequence). CDR3 length: 15 amino acids. The DNA read from the CDR3 is TGTGCCAGTAGTGGCAGACAGGGAGAACGAGAGACC. Amino acid sequence: CASSGRQGERET. The full CDR3 is CASSGRQGERETQYF. The whole variable domain, remainder taken from reference TRBV19 and TRBJ2-5, is DGGITQSPKYLFRKEGQNVTLSCEQNLNHDAMYWYRQDPGQGLRLIYYSQIVNDFQKGDIAEGYSVSREKKESFPLTVTSAQKNPTAFYLCASSGRQGERETQYFGPGTRLLVL.

This clone has at least ten counts. Read coverage stops 3 residues before the CDR3 terminus; the germline J gene supplies the remainder. This chain links TRBV20-1 with TRBJ2-2; possible D gene TRBD2, 6 bases. Germline CDR1 is DFQATT and CDR2 is SNEGSKA (reference sequence). This CDR3 region has 13 residues. The ends were cut back, 5 bases at V and 1 base at J, with 8 bases in the middle. The covered CDR3 bases are TGCAGTGCTCCGGGACTGAACACCGGGGAG. Residues: CSAPGLNTGE. The entire CDR3 is CSAPGLNTGELFF.

This clone was seen many times. Partial CDR3 DNA: TGCAGCGTCATACTAGCGGGAGGGCCAGGGTACGAG. Amino acid sequence: CSVILAGGPGYE. The full CDR3 protein reads CSVILAGGPGYEQYF. The chain joins TRBV29-1 to TRBJ2-7, with 13 nucleotides matching TRBD2. The CDR3 end falls 3 residues outside the read, so it is completed with the germline J gene. The CDR3 sequence is 15 residues long. CDR1 and CDR2 (germline): SQVTM, ANQGSEA. V shed 6 bases, J shed 4 bases, and the junction held 9 bases outside the gene matches.

This clone appeared many times. Sequencing ends 3 residues short of the CDR3 end; the germline J gene provides the rest. The chain has TRBV6-2 or TRBV6-3 and TRBJ1-2, with D perhaps matching TRBD1 (5 bases). V dropped 2 bases and J dropped 4 bases, with 5 bases sitting between them. Germline V gene data show CDR1 as MNHEY and CDR2 as SVGEGT. The CDR3 runs 12 residues. CDR3 DNA, as far as it was read: TGTGCCAGCAGTTACGGGGCCTATGGC. This gives the protein CASSYGAYG. The CDR3, in full, reads CASSYGAYGYTF.

With regard to this clone: A read error may explain this, as a much larger clone is one base away. The read terminates 3 residues ahead of where the CDR3 ends, so the germline J gene completes it. V is TRBV27 and J is TRBJ2-5; the match to TRBD1 covers 12 bases. The germline gives CDR1 MNHEY, CDR2 SMNVEV (reference sequence). The CDR3 spans 14 residues. CDR3 DNA, as far as it was read: TGTGCCAGCCACCGGGACAGGGGGCAGGGTACC. Translation gives CASHRDRGQGT. The entire CDR3 is CASHRDRGQGTQYF.